The clone carrying this TCR beta chain was observed a few times. As yet, its antigen is unknown. One end of the junction fails to match germline, which may point to a read error. The authors incorporated unique molecular identifiers into the TCR beta cDNA libraries. One entry per CDR3 protein, called by TCRdb with MiXCR from the PCR reads. The sample contains a few hundred thousand distinct CDR3 sequences, roughly 38% of which appear only once. This entry belongs to a study of post-analysis software for immune sequencing data. Study summary: The courses of disease that were included comprised relapsing-remitting, secondary progressive and progressive-relapsing multiple sclerosis. General observations from the study: F measure clustering grouped samples strongly by preparation batch.

Material for sequencing was blood. This sequence originates from a girl aged 5 to 17 with multiple sclerosis.

CDR3 coding DNA: TGTGCCAGCAGTCTTCCTCTAGAGAATGTGCAGTTCTTC. Residues: CASSLPLENVQFF. The V call is TRBV12-3 or TRBV12-4, the J call TRBJ2-1; D is ambiguous. The CDR3 covers 13 residues.